These 26 T cell receptor beta chains were sequenced from one sample in a study of blood T cell repertoires in COVID-19. Using immunoSEQ multiplex PCR, the repertoire was profiled, and TCRdb retains in-frame clones only, with some absent. Found here are under 200,000 clones, about 80% of them singletons; the top ten hold 3% to 4%. The sequencing sample was made of PBMCs or T cells enriched from blood (not recorded which). These receptors were taken from a woman aged 60 to 75 who had recovered from COVID-19.

This clone was detected only once. V and J are TRBV5-5 and TRBJ2-7, with TRBD2 matching 7 bases. CDR3 length: 14 amino acids. Germline V CDR1 and CDR2: SGHKS, YYEKEE (reference sequence). Germline trimming cut 4 bases from V and 2 bases from J; bases unmatched to any gene: 6. In DNA, the CDR3 is TGTGCCAGCAGCCCCCAGCGGGGTGCCTACGAGCAGTACTTC. Translated, it gives CASSPQRGAYEQYF.

Many counts were recorded for this clone. The chain couples TRBV12-5 to TRBJ1-1; D is unclear. V was trimmed by 6 bases and J by 1 base, leaving 9 bases between them. CDR1 and CDR2 (germline): LGHNT, FRNRAP. This CDR3 is built from 13 residues. The CDR3 spells CASGLGRNTEAFF. DNA of the CDR3: TGTGCTAGTGGCCTGGGCCGGAACACTGAAGCTTTCTTT.

V is TRBV5-8 and J is TRBJ1-1, with TRBD1 as a possible D gene (5 bases). CDR1 and CDR2 (germline): SGHTS, YDEGEE. Trimming took off 3 bases at V and 7 bases at J, with 19 bases between the two ends. This CDR3 comprises 15 residues. CDR3 protein: CASSWGGTATLEAFF. CDR3 nucleotides: TGTGCCAGCAGCTGGGGCGGGACGGCGACCCTTGAAGCTTTCTTT.

The chain combines TRBV3-1 (or the pseudogene TRBV3-2) with TRBJ2-7; 8 bases match TRBD1. The CDR3 sequence is 12 residues long. Germline lookup yields CDR1 LGHDT and CDR2 YNNKEL (reference sequence). V gave up 4 bases and J gave up 9 bases; unmatched junction bases: 5. The CDR3 sequence: CASSRQGNSQYF. DNA of the CDR3: TGTGCCAGCAGCCGACAGGGGAATTCGCAGTACTTC.

The V call is TRBV21-1, the J call TRBJ1-2. TRBV21-1 is listed as a pseudogene. The CDR3 is 16 residues long. DNA of the CDR3: TGTGCCAGCAGCAAACTCCATTTCGGGGGTGCAAGTGGCTACACCTTC. Translated: CASSKLHFGGASGYTF.

The chain links TRBV7-2 to TRBJ2-1, with 11 bases identical to TRBD1. CDR3 length equals 17 residues. CDR1 and CDR2 from the germline V gene are SGHTA and FQGNSA. J lost 7 bases, V lost 2 bases, and 10 bases had no gene match. CDR3 in amino acids: CASSLFGTGTGGNEQFF. The CDR3, as DNA: TGTGCCAGCAGCTTATTCGGAACCGGGACAGGGGGGAATGAGCAGTTCTTC.

J is TRBJ2-5 and V is TRBV3-1 (or the pseudogene TRBV3-2), with D possibly being TRBD2 (6 bases). The CDR3 sequence is 15 residues long. V lost 0 bases and J lost 4, with 12 bases in between. Germline CDR1 and CDR2: LGHDT and YNNKEL (reference sequence). Here the CDR3 reads CASSQDSGSGETQYF. In DNA, the CDR3 is TGTGCCAGCAGCCAAGATTCAGGTAGCGGAGAGACCCAGTACTTC.

The V and J genes are TRBV3-1 (or the pseudogene TRBV3-2) and TRBJ2-1; TRBD2 might be the D (7 bases). V dropped 0 bases and J dropped 6 bases, with 18 bases sitting between them. Germline lookup yields CDR1 LGHDT and CDR2 YNNKEL (reference sequence). CDR3 size: 17 residues. The CDR3 DNA reads as TGTGCCAGCAGCCAAGAGATCGGGGGGCGCGGATCCAATGAGCAGTTCTTC. This codes for CASSQEIGGRGSNEQFF.

The J gene is TRBJ2-3, the V gene TRBV6-5; D may be TRBD2 (5 bases). Germline CDR1 reads MNHEY; CDR2 reads SVGAGI. The CDR3 has 13 residues. Trimming removed 4 bases from V and 11 bases from J, with 16 bases in between. In DNA form, the CDR3 reads TGTGCCAGCAGTTCTGGACTCCCTTGGAGGCAGTATTTT. Amino acid sequence: CASSSGLPWRQYF.

CDR3 in amino acids: CASSPGGLNYGYTF. The CDR3 DNA reads as TGTGCCAGCAGCCCAGGGGGGCTTAACTATGGCTACACCTTC. The chain couples TRBV9 to TRBJ1-2, with 7 bases lining up with TRBD1. Germline V CDR1 and CDR2: SGDLS, YYNGEE. CDR3 length: 14 residues. V trimming: 4 bases; J trimming: 1 base; junction bases outside the gene matches: 4.

This clone was picked up a small number of times. This chain links TRBV18 with TRBJ1-3; 7 nucleotides align to TRBD1. Germline CDR1 is KGHSH and CDR2 is LQKENI. The CDR3 extends over 18 amino acids. The V gene end was trimmed by 4 bases and the J gene end by 0 bases; junction bases not matched to a gene: 12. The CDR3 DNA reads as TGTGCCAGCTCACTGTCCCAACAGGGGCATAGCTCTGGAAACACCATATATTTT. Translated: CASSLSQQGHSSGNTIYF.

This clone has just one count. The rearrangement joins TRBV5-5 to TRBJ2-4, with TRBD2 as a possible D gene (6 bases). The V end was cut by 4 bases, the J end by 0 bases, with 20 bases between. The germline CDR1 and CDR2 sequences are SGHKS and YYEKEE (reference sequence). The length of the CDR3 is 18 residues. CDR3 coding DNA: TGTGCCAGCAGCGAAGACAACTGGGGGGTTATAGCCAAAAACATTCAGTACTTC. It codes for CASSEDNWGVIAKNIQYF.

The chain recombines TRBV13 with TRBJ2-3, with 16 bases fitting TRBD2. CDR1 and CDR2 from the germline V gene are PRHDT and FYEKMQ (reference sequence). V was clipped by 3 bases and J by 5 bases; unmatched bases: 20. The CDR3 length is 22 residues. The CDR3 is CASSLGPTIVGTSGGAGDTQYF. The CDR3 DNA reads as TGTGCCAGCAGCTTGGGACCGACGATAGTCGGGACTAGCGGGGGGGCAGGAGATACGCAGTATTTT.

The V call is TRBV15, the J call TRBJ2-5, with no clear D. The CDR3 loop spans 12 amino acids. Germline CDR1 reads LNHNV; CDR2 reads YYDKDF (reference sequence). The V end was cut by 3 bases, the J end by 5 bases, with 7 bases between. CDR3 bases: TGTGCCACCAGCAGGGGCGAGGAGACCCAGTACTTC. Amino acid sequence: CATSRGEETQYF.

The gene calls are TRBV27 and TRBJ2-1; 15 nucleotides align to TRBD2. In germline, CDR1 is MNHEY, CDR2 SMNVEV (reference sequence). The CDR3 sequence is 18 residues long. The trim removed 3 bases at V and 4 bases at J, leaving 7 bases unmatched. In DNA, the CDR3 is TGTGCCAGCAGTTTGAAGGGACTAGCGGGGGGTGTATACAATGAGCAGTTCTTC. The encoded protein is CASSLKGLAGGVYNEQFF.

The CDR3 region has the DNA TGCGCCAGCAGCCTAGACGTCAACTTAGCCAAAAACATTCAGTACTTC. Amino acids: CASSLDVNLAKNIQYF. This rearrangement joins TRBV4-1 to TRBJ2-4; D is undetermined. The germline V gene has CDR1 MGHRA and CDR2 YSYEKL. This CDR3 comprises 16 residues. V gave up 4 bases and J gave up 0 bases, with 13 bases separating them.

The chain combines TRBV6-5 with TRBJ2-7, with D perhaps matching TRBD1 (6 bases). V was clipped by 0 bases and J by 5 bases, with 11 bases between them. The germline CDR1 and CDR2 sequences are MNHEY and SVGAGI. The CDR3 spans 14 residues. The CDR3 nucleotides read TGTGCCAGCAGTTACTCAACAGGGTTAAACGAGCAGTACTTC. Translated: CASSYSTGLNEQYF.

This chain links TRBV5-5 with TRBJ2-2; D is unclear. CDR3 size: 14 residues. Germline values: CDR1 SGHKS, CDR2 YYEKEE (reference sequence). Trimming left V 6 bases short and J 2 bases short, with 11 bases between. CDR3 in DNA: TGTGCCAGCACCTTCGACATTAACACCGGGGAGCTGTTTTTT. This gives the protein CASTFDINTGELFF.

This clone was recorded a few times. The chain combines TRBV19 with TRBJ1-2; 9 bases map to TRBD1. CDR1 and CDR2 from the germline V gene are LNHDA and SQIVND (reference sequence). The CDR3 has 14 residues. V lost 5 bases and J lost 9; bases outside the gene matches: 10. The CDR3 spells CASSFSGQGGRYTF. The CDR3 coding sequence is TGTGCCAGTAGTTTCTCGGGACAGGGTGGACGCTACACCTTC.

This clone appeared many times. The chain has TRBV6-5 and TRBJ1-6; 7 nucleotides align to TRBD1. V trimming: 5 bases; J trimming: 5 bases; junction bases outside the gene matches: 3. The CDR3 has 14 amino acids. CDR1 is MNHEY, CDR2 SVGAGI, per germline. CDR3 nucleotides: TGTGCCAGCAGTACAGGGGATGATAATTCACCCCTCCACTTT. This gives the protein CASSTGDDNSPLHF.

The rearrangement joins TRBV10-1 to TRBJ2-2; weak D call: TRBD2 (6 bases). Germline loops: CDR1 WNHNN, CDR2 SYGVQD (reference sequence). Trimming pared 4 bases from V and 3 bases from J, leaving 9 bases between. CDR3 length: 14 amino acids. CDR3 in DNA: TGCGCCAGCAGTGCCGCGGGGTACACCGGGGAGCTGTTTTTT. This gives the protein CASSAAGYTGELFF.

The rearrangement uses TRBV27 and TRBJ1-5; D may be TRBD1 (6 bases). The V end lost 5 bases, the J end lost 2 bases, and 7 bases lay between the germline ends. From germline, CDR1 is MNHEY and CDR2 SMNVEV (reference sequence). This CDR3 is 13 amino acids long. The CDR3 region has the DNA TGTGCCAGCAGTCAGGGGCGCAATCAGCCCCAGCATTTT. Translated, it gives CASSQGRNQPQHF.

The V call is TRBV11-2, the J call TRBJ2-2; 10 bases map to TRBD2. This CDR3 region has 15 residues. Germline lookup yields CDR1 SGHAT and CDR2 FQNNGV. J was trimmed by 4 bases and V by 6 bases; bases with no gene match: 5. The CDR3 spells CASRSGGAGTGELFF. CDR3 DNA: TGTGCCAGCAGAAGCGGGGGGGCGGGCACCGGGGAGCTGTTTTTT.

The chain links TRBV19 to TRBJ2-1; D possibly corresponds to TRBD2 (6 bases). Trimming left V 9 bases short and J 8 bases short, with 20 bases between. This CDR3 comprises 14 residues. Germline lookup yields CDR1 LNHDA and CDR2 SQIVND (reference sequence). The CDR3 DNA sequence: TGTGCCAGCCACGGTCCGGGGGACGGGGATGAGCAGTTCTTC. Its translation: CASHGPGDGDEQFF.

This clone has just one count. The rearrangement uses TRBV7-8 and TRBJ1-2; D is undetermined. Between the trimmed V and J ends, which lost 5 bases and 6 bases, there was a span of 10 bases. The CDR3 has 12 residues. Germline CDR1 SGHVS, CDR2 FQNEAQ. CDR3 sequence (DNA): TGTGCCAGCAGCCCTAGAGGAGATGGCTACACCTTC. It codes for CASSPRGDGYTF.

The chain has TRBV6-4 and TRBJ1-5; 10 bases fit TRBD1. V lost 9 bases and J lost 7; bases outside the gene matches: 15. The CDR3 spans 16 residues. The germline V gene encodes CDR1 MRHNA and CDR2 SNTAGT. The CDR3 protein is CAREIGAGTGDQPQHF. The CDR3 nucleotides read TGTGCCAGGGAAATAGGGGCCGGGACAGGGGACCAGCCCCAGCATTTT.